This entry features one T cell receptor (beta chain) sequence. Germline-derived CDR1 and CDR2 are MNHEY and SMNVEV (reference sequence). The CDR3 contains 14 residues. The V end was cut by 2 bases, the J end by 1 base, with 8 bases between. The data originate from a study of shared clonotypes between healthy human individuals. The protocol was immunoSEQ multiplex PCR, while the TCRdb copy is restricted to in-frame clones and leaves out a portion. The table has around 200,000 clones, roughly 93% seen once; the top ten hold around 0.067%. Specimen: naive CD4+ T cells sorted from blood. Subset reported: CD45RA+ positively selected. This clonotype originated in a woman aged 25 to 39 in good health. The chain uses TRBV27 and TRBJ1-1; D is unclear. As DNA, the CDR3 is TGTGCCAGCAGTTTAGTCCTCCGGAACACTGAAGCTTTCTTT. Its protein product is CASSLVLRNTEAFF.